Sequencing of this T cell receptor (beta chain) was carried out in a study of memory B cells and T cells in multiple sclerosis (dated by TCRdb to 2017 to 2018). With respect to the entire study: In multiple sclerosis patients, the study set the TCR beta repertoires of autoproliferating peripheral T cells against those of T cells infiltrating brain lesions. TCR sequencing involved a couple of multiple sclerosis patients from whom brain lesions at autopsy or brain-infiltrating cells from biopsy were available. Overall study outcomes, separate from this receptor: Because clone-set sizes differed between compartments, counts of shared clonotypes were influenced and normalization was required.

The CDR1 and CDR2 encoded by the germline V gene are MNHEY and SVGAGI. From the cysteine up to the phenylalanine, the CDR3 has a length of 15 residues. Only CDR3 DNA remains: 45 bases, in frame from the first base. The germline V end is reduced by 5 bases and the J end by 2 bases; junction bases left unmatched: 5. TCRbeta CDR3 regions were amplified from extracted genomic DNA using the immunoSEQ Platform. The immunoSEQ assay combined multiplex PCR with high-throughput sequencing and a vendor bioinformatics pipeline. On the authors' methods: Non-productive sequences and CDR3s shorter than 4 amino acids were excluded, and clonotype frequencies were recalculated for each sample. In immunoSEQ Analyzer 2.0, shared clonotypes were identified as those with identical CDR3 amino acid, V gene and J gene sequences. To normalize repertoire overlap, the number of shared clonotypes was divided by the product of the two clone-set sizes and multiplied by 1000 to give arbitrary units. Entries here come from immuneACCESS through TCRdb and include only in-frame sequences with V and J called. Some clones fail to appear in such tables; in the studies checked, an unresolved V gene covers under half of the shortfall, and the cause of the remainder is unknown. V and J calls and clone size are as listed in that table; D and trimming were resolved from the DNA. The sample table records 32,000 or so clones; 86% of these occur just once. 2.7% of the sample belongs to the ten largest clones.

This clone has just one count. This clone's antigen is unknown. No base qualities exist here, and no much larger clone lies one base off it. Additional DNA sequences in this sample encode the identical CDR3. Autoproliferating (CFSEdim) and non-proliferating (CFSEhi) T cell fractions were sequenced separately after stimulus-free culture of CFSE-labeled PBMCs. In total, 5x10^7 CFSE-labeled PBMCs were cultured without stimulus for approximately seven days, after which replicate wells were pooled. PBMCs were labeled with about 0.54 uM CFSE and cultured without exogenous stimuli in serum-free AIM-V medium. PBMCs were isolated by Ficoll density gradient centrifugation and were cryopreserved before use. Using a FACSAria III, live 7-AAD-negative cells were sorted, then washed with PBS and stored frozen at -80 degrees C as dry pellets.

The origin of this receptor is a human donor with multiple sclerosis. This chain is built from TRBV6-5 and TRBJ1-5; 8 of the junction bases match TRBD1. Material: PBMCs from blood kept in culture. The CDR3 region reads CASSLDRAGNQPQHF. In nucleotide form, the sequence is TGTGCCAGCAGTCTGGACAGGGCCGGCAATCAGCCCCAGCATTTT.